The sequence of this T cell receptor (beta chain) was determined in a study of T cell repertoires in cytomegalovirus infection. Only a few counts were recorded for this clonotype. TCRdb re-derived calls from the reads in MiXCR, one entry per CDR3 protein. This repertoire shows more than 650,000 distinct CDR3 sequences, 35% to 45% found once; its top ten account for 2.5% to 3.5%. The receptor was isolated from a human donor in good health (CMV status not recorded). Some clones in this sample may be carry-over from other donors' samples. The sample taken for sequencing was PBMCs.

This chain's CDR3 is CASRRQGGGRGGELFF. As DNA, the CDR3 is TGTGCCAGCAGAAGACAGGGAGGGGGTAGGGGCGGGGAGCTGTTTTTT. The chain recombines TRBV6-1 with TRBJ2-2; D might be TRBD1 or TRBD2, each matching 7 bases. CDR3 length: 16 residues. The germline CDR1 and CDR2 sequences are MNHNS and SASEGT. Trimming took 6 bases from V and 7 from J, leaving 21 bases between them.